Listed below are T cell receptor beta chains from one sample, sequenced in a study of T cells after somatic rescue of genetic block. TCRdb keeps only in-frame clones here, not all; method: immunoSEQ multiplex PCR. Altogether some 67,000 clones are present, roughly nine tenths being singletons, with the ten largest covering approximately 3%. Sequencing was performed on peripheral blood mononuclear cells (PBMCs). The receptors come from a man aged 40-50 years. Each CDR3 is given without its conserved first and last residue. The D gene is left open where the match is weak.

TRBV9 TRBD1 ASSARQGSYGYT
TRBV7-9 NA ASSFPVGEQF
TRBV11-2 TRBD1 ASSPRGQGEKLF
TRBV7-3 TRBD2 ASSPGAGDFPDEQF
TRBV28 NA ASSRGHTEAF
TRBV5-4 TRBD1 ASSRDRVTDTQY
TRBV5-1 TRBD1 ASFSGTGAPDEKLF
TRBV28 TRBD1 ASSKYRGQNEKLF
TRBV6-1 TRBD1 ASSRDRGGETQY
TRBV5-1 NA ASSLLTAPSTDTQY
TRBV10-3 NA ATGPGPIDGYT
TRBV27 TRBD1 ASTLKGAGGTGELF
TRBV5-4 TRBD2 ASSLVSAGYTDTQY
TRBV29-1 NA SVGGAETQY
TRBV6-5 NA ASSYGQGYAGNTIY
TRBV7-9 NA ASRSTATYEQY
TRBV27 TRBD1 ASSSGTGGYEQY
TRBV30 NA AWSGWNTEAF
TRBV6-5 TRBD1 ASRFSTGGDYGYT